This T cell receptor (beta chain) was found in a study of Tregs in tolerant kidney transplant recipients (dated by TCRdb to the late 2010s). General notes on the study: The transplants used related donors with nonmyeloablative bone marrow transplantation, and mixed chimerism in the human trials was transient. TCRbeta sequencing was used in the study to identify donor-specific regulatory T cells before combined kidney and bone marrow transplantation, and the identified cells were then tracked after transplant. The study at large found these results: Biological reproducibility was not examined directly, but technical replication error appeared to be minimal. In tolerant patients, the expansion of donor-specific Tregs was greater than global Treg expansion, suggesting that the expansion was antigen-driven rather than nonspecific. Expanding Tregs with activated donor B cells appeared to identify the most biologically relevant and donor-specific TCRbeta repertoire. For some patients the PCR primers changed over time, which made it impossible to compare the samples from those patients at the nucleotide level. The study was constrained by small patient numbers, and validation of the findings is required in larger populations and under other immunosuppression protocols.

Trimming costs V 5 bases and J 4 bases, and their ends lie 9 bases apart. CDR1 MNHNY and CDR2 SVGAGI are derived from the germline V gene (reference sequence). Spanning cysteine to phenylalanine, the CDR3 consists of 12 amino acids. Only the CDR3 part of the read is kept: 36 bases, read in frame from the first base. In the case of this clone: The clone's antigen remains unknown. Base qualities are not recorded, but no much larger clone differs from it by a single base.

For TCRbeta CDR3 sequencing, genomic DNA from the sorted cells was extracted using the QIAGEN DNeasy Blood and Tissue Kit. High-throughput TCRbeta CDR3 sequencing, which included PCR amplification with bias correction and internal controls, was done commercially through immunoSEQ. The original methods were these. Unique productive TCRbeta sequences were defined by CDR3 nucleotide sequence when primers matched and otherwise by CDR3 amino acid sequence together with Vbeta and Jbeta genes. To correct sorting error, sequences shared between sorted populations at a frequency ratio of 2:1 or less were removed; the rest were assigned to the higher population. A sequence counted as donor-reactive if, in CFSE-low cells, the sequence had a frequency of at least 0.01% and was expanded at least 5-fold compared with unstimulated cells. Jensen-Shannon divergence, calculated on the top 100 TCRbeta sequences ranked by frequency, was used to quantify repertoire divergence. For samples with multiple sequencing runs, sorting error was corrected in each run separately before the runs were combined. Held by TCRdb, this immuneACCESS table contains in-frame sequences only and omits some clones. Under half of the omission traces to an unresolved V gene where checked; the cause of the rest is unknown. V and J calls and clone size follow that table, whereas D and trimming were derived from the DNA. The sample table holds tens of thousands of clones, of which around 90% were seen once. The ten largest clones add up to approximately 0.35% of the sample.

The sample's time point, from its label and the paper: blood sample drawn before combined kidney and bone marrow transplant. Thawed PBMCs were FACS-sorted into unstimulated Tregs (CD4+CD25+CD127-), CD4+ non-Tregs (CD4+CD25-), CD4 cells and CD8 cells. Before Treg sorting, thawed PBMCs were rested overnight at 37°C with 200 IU/ml IL-2. The patients were several recipients of combined kidney and bone marrow transplants from the ITN036ST trial, and samples were available only from these trial subjects. Healthy control blood was separated into PBMCs by Ficoll density gradient and cryopreserved, and patient PBMCs were collected both before and after transplant.

The V and J genes are TRBV6-6 and TRBJ2-7; possibly the D gene is TRBD2, per 6 matching bases. This receptor was taken from a human donor who received a combined kidney and bone marrow transplant. Sequencing used Tregs from blood, obtained before the transplant. The bases are TGTGCCAGCAGTCTCCGGGGGTACGAGCAGTACTTC. Translated, this gives CASSLRGYEQYF.